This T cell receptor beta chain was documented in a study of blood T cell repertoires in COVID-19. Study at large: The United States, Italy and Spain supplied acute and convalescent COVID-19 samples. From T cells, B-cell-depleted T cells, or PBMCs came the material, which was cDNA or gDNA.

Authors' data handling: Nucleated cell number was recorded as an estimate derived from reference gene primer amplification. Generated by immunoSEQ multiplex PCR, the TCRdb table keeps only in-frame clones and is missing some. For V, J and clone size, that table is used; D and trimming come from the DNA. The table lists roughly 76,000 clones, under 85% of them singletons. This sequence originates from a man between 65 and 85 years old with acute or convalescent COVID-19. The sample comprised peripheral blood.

The CDR3 region has the DNA TGTGCCACTACTAGCGGGAGTGCAGATACGCAGTATTTT. It yields the protein CATTSGSADTQYF. The V and J genes are TRBV24-1 and TRBJ2-3; 11 bases are shared with TRBD2. The germline CDR1 and CDR2 sequences are KGHDR and SFDVKD. The CDR3 has 13 residues. V was pared by 10 bases and J by 4 bases, with 3 bases of the junction left unmatched.